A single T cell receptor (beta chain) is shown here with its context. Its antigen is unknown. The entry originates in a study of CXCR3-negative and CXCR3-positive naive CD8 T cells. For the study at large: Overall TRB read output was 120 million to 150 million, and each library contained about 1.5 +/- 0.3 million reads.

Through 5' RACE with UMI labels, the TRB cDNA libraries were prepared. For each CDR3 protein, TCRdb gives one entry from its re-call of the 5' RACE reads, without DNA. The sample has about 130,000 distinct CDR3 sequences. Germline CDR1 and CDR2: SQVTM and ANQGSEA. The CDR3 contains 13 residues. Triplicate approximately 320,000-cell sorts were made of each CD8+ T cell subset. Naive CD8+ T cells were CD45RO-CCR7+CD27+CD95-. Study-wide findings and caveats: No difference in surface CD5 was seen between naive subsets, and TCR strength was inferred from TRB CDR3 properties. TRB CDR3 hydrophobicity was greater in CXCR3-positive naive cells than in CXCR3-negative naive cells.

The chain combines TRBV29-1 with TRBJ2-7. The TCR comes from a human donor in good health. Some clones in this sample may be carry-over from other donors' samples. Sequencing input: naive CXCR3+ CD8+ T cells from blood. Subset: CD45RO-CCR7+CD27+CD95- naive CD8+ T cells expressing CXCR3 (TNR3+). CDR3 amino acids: CSVDEIGTNEQYF.